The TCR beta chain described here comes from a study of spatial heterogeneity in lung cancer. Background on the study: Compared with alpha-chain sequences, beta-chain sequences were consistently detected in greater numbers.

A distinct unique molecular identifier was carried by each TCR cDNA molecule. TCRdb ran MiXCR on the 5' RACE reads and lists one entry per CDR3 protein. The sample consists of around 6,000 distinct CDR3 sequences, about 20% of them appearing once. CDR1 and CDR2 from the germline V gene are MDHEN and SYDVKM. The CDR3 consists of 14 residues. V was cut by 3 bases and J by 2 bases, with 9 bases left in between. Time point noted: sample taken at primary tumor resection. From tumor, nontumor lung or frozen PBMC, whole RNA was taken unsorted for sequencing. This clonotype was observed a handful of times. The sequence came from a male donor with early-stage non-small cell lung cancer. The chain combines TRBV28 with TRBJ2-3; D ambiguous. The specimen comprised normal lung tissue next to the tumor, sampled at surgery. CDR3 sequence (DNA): TGTGCCAGCAGTTTTGAGTACTCCACAGATACGCAGTATTTT. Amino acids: CASSFEYSTDTQYF.